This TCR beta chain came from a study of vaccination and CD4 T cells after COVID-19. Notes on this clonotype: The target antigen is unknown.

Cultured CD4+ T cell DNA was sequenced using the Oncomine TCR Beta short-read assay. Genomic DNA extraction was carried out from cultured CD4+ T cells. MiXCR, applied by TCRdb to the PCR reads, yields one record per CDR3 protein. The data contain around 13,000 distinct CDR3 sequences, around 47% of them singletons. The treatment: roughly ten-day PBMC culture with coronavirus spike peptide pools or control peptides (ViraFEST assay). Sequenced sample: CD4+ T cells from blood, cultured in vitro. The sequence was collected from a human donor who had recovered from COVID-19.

CDR3 loop: CASSFYSQGYEQYF. CDR3 in DNA: TGTGCCAGCAGTTTCTACAGCCAAGGGTACGAGCAGTACTTC. The rearrangement uses TRBV28 and TRBJ2-7, with D unclear. The germline CDR1 and CDR2 sequences are MDHEN and SYDVKM. V gave up 3 bases and J gave up 4 bases, with 13 bases separating them. This CDR3 is built from 14 residues.